The 5 T cell receptor beta chains reported below all come from one sample, sequenced in a study of vaccination and CD4 T cells after COVID-19. An Oncomine TCR Beta short-read assay was used to sequence the DNA from cultured CD4+ T cells. A single record per CDR3 protein comes from TCRdb applying MiXCR to the PCR reads. The sample includes about 9,700 distinct CDR3 sequences, more than 60% of them seen just once. Documented treatment: roughly ten-day PBMC culture with coronavirus spike peptide pools or control peptides (ViraFEST assay). These TCRs' antigens remain unknown. The source material was CD4+ T cells from blood, cultured in vitro. The receptors originated from a human donor who had recovered from COVID-19.

In this sample, this clonotype turned up once. V is TRBV15 and J is TRBJ1-4; 7 bases align to TRBD1. V lost 4 bases, J lost 4 bases, and 6 bases stayed unmatched. The CDR3 consists of 15 residues. Germline V gene sequence: CDR1 LNHNV, CDR2 YYDKDF (reference sequence). The CDR3 DNA sequence: TGTGCCACCAGCATCTCCGGGACAGTTAATGAAAAACTGTTTTTT. The encoded protein is CATSISGTVNEKLFF.

This clonotype occurred once. The chain links TRBV7-3 to TRBJ2-7, with D tentatively TRBD1 (6 bases). The CDR3 is 16 residues long. The ends were cut back, 1 base at V and 2 bases at J, with 15 bases in the middle. In germline, CDR1 is SGHTA, CDR2 FQGTGA. As DNA, the CDR3 is TGTGCCAGCAGCTTAAGAGGGGGAGATGCCACCTACGAGCAGTACTTC. This translates into CASSLRGGDATYEQYF.

The chain couples TRBV6-1 to TRBJ2-1; 10 bases fit TRBD2. In germline, CDR1 is MNHNS, CDR2 SASEGT. With V trimmed by 7 bases and J by 1 base, 10 bases remained unmatched. CDR3 length: 17 residues. CDR3 loop: CASNRAGGQASYNEQFF. CDR3 sequence (DNA): TGTGCCAGCAACCGAGCGGGGGGGCAGGCTTCCTACAATGAGCAGTTCTTC.

This clonotype was seen more than once but under ten times. V is TRBV21-1 and J is TRBJ1-5. TRBV21-1 is labeled a pseudogene. This CDR3 has 9 amino acids. This CDR3 is CAPRKPQHF. CDR3 sequence (DNA): TGTGCGCCGCGGAAGCCCCAGCATTTT.

The J gene is TRBJ2-7, the V gene TRBV20-1; TRBD2 agrees at 15 bases. Germline-derived CDR1 and CDR2 are DFQATT and SNEGSKA (reference sequence). Germline trimming cut 3 bases from V and 4 bases from J; bases unmatched to any gene: 10. This CDR3 contains 17 residues. This CDR3 reads CSASRDYGLAGGYEQYF. The CDR3 DNA sequence: TGCAGTGCTAGCCGAGATTACGGACTAGCGGGAGGGTACGAGCAGTACTTC.